The present entry profiles one T cell receptor (beta chain) with its context. This clone's antigen is unknown. No base quality information exists; no much larger clone differs at one position. This specimen belongs to a study of blood T cell repertoires in COVID-19 (TCRdb year 2020). For the study in its entirety: Samples covering the acute and convalescent phases of COVID-19 were provided by collaborators in the United States, Italy and Spain. The prospective study material was composed of cDNA or gDNA derived from T cells, B-cell-depleted T cells, or PBMCs. The dataset comprised deeply sampled blood TCRbeta repertoires from subjects exposed to, actively infected with, or recovered from COVID-19. A freely available public database, intended as a resource for researchers studying the immune response to SARS-CoV-2, is where the repertoires were released. Samples were obtained from the ongoing ImmuneRACE study (first 160 participants) and from some 1,300 subjects provided by 6 global collaborators. Sample metadata almost always included a de-identified subject ID, COVID-19 status, age in years and sex. Where HLA class I and class II types were available, the types were taken from metadata supplied by the sample provider, not from assay-based typing.

The immunoSEQ Assay, a bias-controlled multiplex PCR, was used to amplify TCRbeta CDR3 regions from genomic DNA. The original methods were these. The number of nucleated cells in each sample was estimated by amplification of reference gene primers within the assay. Sequence reads were collapsed and filtered to measure the absolute abundance of every unique TCRbeta CDR3 rearrangement. Productive Simpson clonality was computed per sample as the square root of Simpson's diversity index over productive rearrangements. In its TCRdb copy, this immuneACCESS table keeps in-frame sequences only and misses some clones. Where compared with another copy, unresolved V genes explain less than half of these, and the others have no known cause. Clone size and the V and J calls come from that table; the DNA yielded D and trimming. Present in this sample are under 450,000 clones, 80% to 90% of which were seen just once. 7.1% of the sample rests with the top ten.

V gives up 0 bases and J gives up 0 bases, and the segment between their germline ends measures 15 bases. From the germline V gene, CDR1 is MRHNA and CDR2 is SNTAGT. The CDR3, cysteine through phenylalanine, is 17 amino acids long. The CDR3 DNA has 51 bases and is translated from base 1. One collaborating source in Seattle enrolled patients while the patients were actively infected and followed the patients over time throughout the course of disease. Collaborating institutions collected whole blood in K2EDTA tubes following their own protocols. For TCRbeta analysis, collaborator samples were shipped as frozen whole blood, as isolated PBMCs, or as DNA extracted from either sample type. What the research found in general, with its limitations: The quantity of clinical and demographic metadata differed by source and by participant and was supplied without curation.

The sequence joins TRBV6-4 to TRBJ2-7, with a weak D call of TRBD1 (6 bases match). Sequences were obtained from peripheral blood. The clonotype originates from a woman aged 55-75 years with COVID-19, enrolled during active disease. The DNA sequence follows: TGTGCCAGCAGTGACTCGAGACAGGCTCATCTCTCCTACGAGCAGTACTTC. Translated, it gives CASSDSRQAHLSYEQYF.